These 9 T cell receptor beta chains share one sample of origin, sequenced in a study of blood T cells in healthy people across ages. For the second PCR, which ran for about 6 to 11 cycles, a sample-barcoded 5' primer and a J-beta primer mix were used. TCRdb called the 5' RACE reads again in MiXCR, with one record for every CDR3 protein. Of nearly 1 million distinct CDR3 sequences listed, about 53% are singletons. Sample: blood. These receptors were collected from a woman aged 55 to 70 in good health.

This chain joins TRBV24-1 and TRBJ1-5, with D unclear. This CDR3 has 12 amino acids. The germline V and J ends were trimmed by 3 bases and 11 bases, with 10 bases remaining between them. Germline V CDR1 and CDR2: KGHDR, SFDVKD. CDR3 sequence: CATSDDTAAQHF. The CDR3 bases are TGTGCCACCAGTGATGATACCGCAGCCCAGCATTTT.

The chain's CDR3 is CASSRPGQGAYYGYTF. CDR3 nucleotide sequence: TGTGCCAGCAGCAGGCCGGGACAGGGGGCGTACTATGGCTACACCTTC. V is TRBV12-3 or TRBV12-4 and J is TRBJ1-2, with 12 bases identical to TRBD1. CDR3 size: 16 residues. Trimming took 6 bases from V and 3 from J; bases not matched to a gene: 8.

This clonotype came up many times. V and J are TRBV20-1 and TRBJ2-7; tentatively, D is TRBD1 (6 bases). The CDR3 totals 13 residues. V was clipped by 5 bases and J by 2 bases, with 13 bases between them. Germline V gene lookup returns CDR1 DFQATT and CDR2 SNEGSKA (reference sequence). This chain's CDR3 is CSADRGQTYEQYF. Written as DNA, the CDR3 is TGCAGTGCTGATCGAGGACAGACCTACGAGCAGTACTTC.

The chain uses TRBV23-1 and TRBJ2-2; D may be TRBD2 (5 bases). TRBV23-1 is annotated as an ORF whose role is uncertain. Trimming pared 4 bases from V and 0 bases from J, leaving 15 bases between. The CDR3 is made up of 17 amino acids. Here the CDR3 DNA reads TGCGCCAGCAGTCTCGGGATTTGGCAGTCGAACACCGGGGAGCTGTTTTTT. It yields the protein CASSLGIWQSNTGELFF.

This clonotype was seen only a few times. The rearrangement joins TRBV10-3 to TRBJ2-5, with D perhaps matching TRBD1 (6 bases). V lost 0 bases, J lost 4 bases, and 12 bases lay in between. This CDR3 has 15 residues. Germline assignment: CDR1 ENHRY and CDR2 SYGVKD. The CDR3 DNA is TGTGCCATCAGTGAGTCTACAGGGCGTGGAGAGACCCAGTACTTC. Translating gives CAISESTGRGETQYF.

This clonotype was counted a few times. The chain couples TRBV28 to TRBJ2-5, with 12 bases fitting TRBD2. This CDR3 comprises 16 residues. After removal of 6 bases from V and 4 bases from J, the junction contained 9 bases not matched to a gene. Germline CDR1 and CDR2: MDHEN and SYDVKM. The CDR3 nucleotides read TGTGCCAGCAGCTCTACCCCGACTAGCGGGAGAGAGACCCAGTACTTC. This encodes CASSSTPTSGRETQYF.

V gene TRBV7-2 combines with J gene TRBJ2-1; the D gene is possibly TRBD2 (5 bases). Per germline, CDR1 SGHTA and CDR2 FQGNSA. The CDR3 spans 16 residues. Trimming removed 0 bases from V and 1 base from J, with 10 bases in between. The chain's CDR3 is CASSLASGLSYNEQFF. The CDR3 DNA reads as TGTGCCAGCAGCTTAGCAAGCGGCCTATCCTACAATGAGCAGTTCTTC.

This clonotype was recorded once. A much larger clonotype is one base distant, so this may be a read error. The rearrangement joins TRBV15 to TRBJ2-7; D possibly uses TRBD1 or TRBD2 (5 bases each). Trimming left V 8 bases short and J 5 bases short, with 16 bases between. The CDR3 runs 13 residues. Looked up from germline, CDR1 is LNHNV and CDR2 is YYDKDF (reference sequence). The CDR3 protein is CATAPGPSDEQYF. CDR3 bases: TGTGCCACCGCACCGGGGCCGAGCGACGAGCAGTACTTC.

The V call is TRBV12-3 or TRBV12-4, the J call TRBJ2-1; a possible D gene is TRBD2 (6 bases). The CDR3 sequence is 14 residues long. V shed 5 bases and J shed 8 bases, with 16 bases lying between them. CDR3 sequence: CASSLGLARDEQFF. In DNA form, the CDR3 reads TGTGCCAGCAGTCTAGGGCTAGCGAGGGATGAGCAGTTCTTC.